The present T cell receptor (beta chain) was sequenced within a study of shared clonotypes between healthy human individuals. Germline V CDR1 and CDR2: KGHSH, LQKENI. Deletions cut 3 bases from V and 2 bases from J, with 14 bases between. This CDR3 contains 16 residues. Without sorting, samples used tens of millions of PBMCs for genomic DNA. This clone appeared once. Data came from immunoSEQ multiplex PCR; TCRdb stores just in-frame clones and leaves some out. The table lists more than 450,000 clones, about four fifths of them singletons. The chain links TRBV18 to TRBJ2-1; D gene unclear. Sequenced input: PBMCs. This sequence originates from a woman aged 40-49 years in good health. Some clones in this sample may be carry-over from other donors' samples. The CDR3 DNA reads as TGTGCCAGCTCACCCTGGACCCCTCTGGCCTACAATGAGCAGTTCTTC. Translated: CASSPWTPLAYNEQFF.